The clone carrying this TCR beta chain was detected only a few times. The record originates from a study of T cells in localized non-small cell lung cancer. Here immunoSEQ multiplex PCR was the method, and the copy in TCRdb shows in-frame clones only, minus some. The data contain around 64,000 clones, around 90% of them singletons. Germline-derived CDR1 and CDR2 are DFQATT and SNEGSKA (reference sequence). V was trimmed by 1 base and J by 7 bases, leaving 7 bases between them. This CDR3 is 11 amino acids long. This sequence joins TRBV20-1 and TRBJ1-1; D is ambiguous. The input for sequencing was peripheral blood, taken before any cancer treatment. The TCR comes from a man between 40 and 70 years old with stage I squamous cell lung carcinoma. In DNA form, the CDR3 reads TGCAGTGCTAGAGTGGGAATTGAAGCTTTCTTT. Its translation is CSARVGIEAFF.